These 23 T cell receptor beta chains were all obtained from the same sample, sequenced in a study of cytomegalovirus exposure and HLA in healthy donors. Amplification used 60 Vbeta primers and 13 Jbeta primers. Repertoires were generated with immunoSEQ multiplex PCR, while TCRdb's copy carries only in-frame clones and drops some. This sample has 100,000 to 150,000 clones, with around four fifths found just once. Material for sequencing was PBMCs. The receptor source for this set is a boy under 10 years old in good health and CMV-seronegative.

This chain joins TRBV7-9 and TRBJ1-2; 9 positions agree with TRBD1. This CDR3 region has 14 residues. The V gene's germline CDR1 is SEHNR and CDR2 FQNEAQ (reference sequence). The J segment lost 2 bases and the V segment lost 5 bases, leaving 3 bases of the junction unmatched. The CDR3 sequence: CASSTGQGNYGYTF. The CDR3 DNA reads TGTGCCAGCAGCACGGGACAGGGAAACTATGGCTACACCTTC.

The chain is built from TRBV9 and TRBJ2-2, with TRBD1 matching 8 bases. CDR3 length: 16 amino acids. Germline CDR1 and CDR2: SGDLS and YYNGEE. Trimming cost V 4 bases and J 1 base; bases outside gene matches: 6. The DNA for the CDR3 is TGTGCCAGCAGCAGTCCCGGGACAGGGAACACCGGGGAGCTGTTTTTT. Translation: CASSSPGTGNTGELFF.

This sequence joins TRBV7-9 and TRBJ2-1; D perhaps matches TRBD2 (6 bases). Germline CDR1 reads SEHNR; CDR2 reads FQNEAQ (reference sequence). The CDR3 loop spans 13 amino acids. With 1 base removed from V and 7 bases from J, the gap between germline ends came to 8 bases. DNA of the CDR3: TGTGCCAGCAGCTTAGTCGGAGGGAATGAGCAGTTCTTC. Its translation is CASSLVGGNEQFF.

The chain has TRBV27 and TRBJ1-1; 10 bases map to TRBD1. The CDR3 runs 12 residues. The germline V gene has CDR1 MNHEY and CDR2 SMNVEV (reference sequence). V lost 10 bases, J lost 4 bases, and 3 bases stayed unmatched. The CDR3 loop reads CATRTGGTEAFF. Written as DNA, the CDR3 is TGTGCCACCCGGACAGGGGGCACTGAAGCTTTCTTT.

The V gene is TRBV4-2, the J gene TRBJ2-2; perhaps TRBD2 as D (6 bases). The CDR3 spans 16 residues. Trimming left V 4 bases short and J 7 bases short, with 19 bases between. Germline CDR1 and CDR2: LGHNA and YNFKEQ. Here the CDR3 reads CASSPTPVGGSGELFF. The DNA for the CDR3 is TGTGCCAGCAGCCCCACCCCGGTGGGGGGAAGCGGGGAGCTGTTTTTT.

The V call is TRBV27, the J call TRBJ2-3; D not resolved. The V and J ends lost 3 bases and 6 bases respectively, with 16 bases between them. This CDR3 contains 15 residues. Germline V gives CDR1 MNHEY, CDR2 SMNVEV (reference sequence). CDR3 region: CASSLTRAVGDTQYF. The CDR3, as DNA: TGTGCCAGCAGTTTGACCCGAGCCGTCGGGGATACGCAGTATTTT.

V usage is TRBV12-5 and J usage is TRBJ2-1; perhaps TRBD1 as D (6 bases). V shed 0 bases and J shed 2 bases, with 11 bases lying between them. CDR3 length: 16 residues. The germline CDR1 and CDR2 sequences are LGHNT and FRNRAP. The CDR3 reads CASGLVGDRPYNEQFF. The CDR3 DNA follows: TGTGCTAGTGGTTTGGTAGGAGACAGGCCCTACAATGAGCAGTTCTTC.

The V gene is TRBV7-9, the J gene TRBJ1-5; the match to TRBD1 covers 11 bases. Germline V gene lookup returns CDR1 SEHNR and CDR2 FQNEAQ (reference sequence). Trimming cost V 4 bases and J 3 bases; bases outside gene matches: 5. The CDR3 consists of 16 residues. CDR3 bases: TGTGCCAGCAGCTACGGGACAGGGGGAGACAATCAGCCCCAGCATTTT. Translated: CASSYGTGGDNQPQHF.

This chain uses TRBV19 with TRBJ1-1; no clear D. This CDR3 comprises 15 residues. The V gene's germline CDR1 is LNHDA and CDR2 SQIVND (reference sequence). V gave up 5 bases and J gave up 4 bases, with 17 bases separating them. The CDR3: CASSARTVMGTEAFF. Written as DNA, the CDR3 is TGTGCCAGTAGTGCCCGGACTGTGATGGGCACTGAAGCTTTCTTT.

The chain couples TRBV4-3 to TRBJ1-6, with a weak D call TRBD1 (5 bases). CDR1 is LGHNA, CDR2 YSLEER, per germline. The CDR3 has 15 amino acids. Trimming took 2 bases from V and 9 from J, leaving 14 bases between them. CDR3 nucleotides: TGCGCCAGCAGCCAATGGGACTTTATGGGTTCACCCCTCCACTTT. This gives the protein CASSQWDFMGSPLHF.

V is TRBV19 and J is TRBJ1-2; D is ambiguous. The germline gives CDR1 LNHDA, CDR2 SQIVND (reference sequence). The V and J ends lost 5 bases and 4 bases respectively, with 8 bases between them. This CDR3 contains 12 residues. The CDR3 spells CASSGSGYGYTF. In nucleotides, the CDR3 is TGTGCCAGTAGTGGCAGCGGCTATGGCTACACCTTC.

The V and J genes are TRBV6-5 and TRBJ1-1; D is undetermined. CDR3 length equals 13 residues. The V end lost 7 bases, the J end lost 3 bases, and 12 bases lay between the germline ends. The germline CDR1 and CDR2 sequences are MNHEY and SVGAGI. DNA for the CDR3: TGTGCCAGCATCGGGGAGAGGTACACTGAAGCTTTCTTT. Its translation is CASIGERYTEAFF.

The V and J genes are TRBV9 and TRBJ1-5, with 8 bases matching TRBD1. The CDR3 runs 15 residues. Germline loops: CDR1 SGDLS, CDR2 YYNGEE. After removal of 0 bases from V and 5 bases from J, the junction contained 4 bases not matched to a gene. CDR3 sequence (DNA): TGTGCCAGCAGCGTAGGGGCGACAGGGGATCAGCCCCAGCATTTT. This encodes CASSVGATGDQPQHF.

The chain employs TRBV7-2 and TRBJ1-2; 9 bases are a match to TRBD1. Trimming at V came to 5 bases and at J to 5 bases, leaving 6 bases not matched to a gene. Germline assignment: CDR1 SGHTA and CDR2 FQGNSA. The CDR3 is 14 amino acids. The CDR3 DNA reads TGTGCCAGCAGCACCTATGGGACAGGGTATGGCTACACCTTC. Translated: CASSTYGTGYGYTF.

The CDR3 nucleotides read TGCGCCAGCAGCCAATTAGGACTAGCGGAAGAGACCCAGTACTTC. Amino acids: CASSQLGLAEETQYF. The V call is TRBV4-1, the J call TRBJ2-5, with 10 bases fitting TRBD2. Germline CDR1 MGHRA, CDR2 YSYEKL. The V and J ends lost 2 bases and 3 bases, in that order; junction bases with no gene match: 3. This CDR3 has 15 amino acids.

The rearrangement links TRBV5-6 to TRBJ2-7, with a tentative D call TRBD1 (6 bases). The CDR3 extends over 15 amino acids. The V end was cut by 5 bases, the J end by 0 bases, with 15 bases between. The germline V gene has CDR1 SGHDT and CDR2 YYEEEE. The CDR3 DNA follows: TGTGCCAGCAGTTACAGGGTTCATAGCTCCTACGAGCAGTACTTC. The encoded protein is CASSYRVHSSYEQYF. The variable domain in full, with the rest retrieved from reference TRBV5-6 and TRBJ2-7, is DAGVTQSPTHLIKTRGQQVTLRCSPKSGHDTVSWYQQALGQGPQFIFQYYEEEERQRGNFPDRFSGHQFPNYSSELNVNALLLGDSALYLCASSYRVHSSYEQYFGPGTRLTVT.

This chain connects TRBV5-1 to TRBJ2-5, with a weak D call TRBD2 (6 bases). Germline V lookup: CDR1 SGHRS, CDR2 YFSETQ. Trimming took 1 base from V and 5 from J, leaving 12 bases between them. The CDR3 totals 14 residues. The CDR3: CASSLRGTVETQYF. The DNA of the CDR3 is TGCGCCAGCAGCTTGCGCGGGACTGTGGAGACCCAGTACTTC.

This clone was seen only a few times. The V and J genes are TRBV6-4 and TRBJ2-3; TRBD2 aligns across 10 bases. The CDR3 sequence is 17 residues long. From germline, CDR1 is MRHNA and CDR2 SNTAGT. Trimming took 3 bases from V and 5 from J; bases not matched to a gene: 11. The CDR3 sequence: CASSEGIAGGRIDTQYF. In DNA, the CDR3 is TGTGCCAGCAGTGAGGGGATAGCGGGGGGCCGGATAGATACGCAGTATTTT.

The table lists this clone with a count of one. This chain connects TRBV27 to TRBJ2-7, with 12 positions matching TRBD2. The CDR3 runs 18 residues. The germline CDR1 and CDR2 sequences are MNHEY and SMNVEV (reference sequence). The trim removed 6 bases at V and 3 bases at J, leaving 15 bases unmatched. The CDR3 region has the DNA TGTGCCAGCAGCAGTCTAGCGGGAGGGCCCCAGGGGTTCTACGAGCAGTACGTC. It encodes CASSSLAGGPQGFYEQYV.

This clone turned up a few times. This chain joins TRBV6-1 and TRBJ2-7, with D possibly matching TRBD1 (6 bases). Germline V gene sequence: CDR1 MNHNS, CDR2 SASEGT. The CDR3 sequence is 14 residues long. V was cut by 2 bases and J by 6 bases, with 14 bases left in between. CDR3 sequence (DNA): TGTGCCAGCAGTGAAATTTGGGGGCCCGGCGAGCAGTACTTC. It specifies CASSEIWGPGEQYF.

This clone was recorded once. This chain connects TRBV4-1 to TRBJ1-4; no firm D call. The CDR3 covers 16 residues. CDR1 and CDR2 from the germline V gene are MGHRA and YSYEKL. The V gene lost 0 bases and the J gene lost 11 bases, with 19 bases spanning the gap. CDR3 nucleotide sequence: TGCGCCAGCAGCCAAGAGTCTGCGGCAGTCGGCGGGAAACTGTTTTTT. Its translation is CASSQESAAVGGKLFF.

The V and J genes are TRBV20-1 and TRBJ1-1, with D perhaps TRBD1 (5 bases). The CDR3 sequence is 11 residues long. Trimming removed 3 bases at V and 7 bases at J, with 9 bases between. Germline CDR1 and CDR2: DFQATT and SNEGSKA (reference sequence). The CDR3 region is CSASRGGEAFF. The CDR3 DNA sequence: TGCAGTGCTAGTAGGGGAGGTGAAGCTTTCTTT.

CDR3 residues: CSGVQGSEQFF. CDR3 in DNA: TGCAGCGGGGTACAGGGGTCTGAGCAGTTCTTC. This chain joins TRBV29-1 and TRBJ2-1; 7 bases are shared with TRBD1. CDR3 length: 11 residues. With 7 bases clipped from V and 9 bases from J, the junction kept 6 bases outside the gene matches. CDR1 is SQVTM, CDR2 ANQGSEA, per germline.